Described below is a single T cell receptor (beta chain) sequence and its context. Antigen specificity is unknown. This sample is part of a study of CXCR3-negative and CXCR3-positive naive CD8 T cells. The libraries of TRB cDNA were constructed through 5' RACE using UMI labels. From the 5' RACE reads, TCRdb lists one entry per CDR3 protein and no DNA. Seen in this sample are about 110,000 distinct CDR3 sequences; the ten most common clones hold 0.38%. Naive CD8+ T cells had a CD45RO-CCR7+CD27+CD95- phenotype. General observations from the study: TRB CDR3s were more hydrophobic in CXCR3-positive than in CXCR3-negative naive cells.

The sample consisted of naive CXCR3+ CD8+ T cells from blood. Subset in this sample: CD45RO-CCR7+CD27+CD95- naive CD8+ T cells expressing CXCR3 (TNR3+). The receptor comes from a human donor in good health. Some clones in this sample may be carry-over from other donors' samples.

The CDR3 reads CASSLPFYEQYF. V is TRBV6-2 or TRBV6-3 and J is TRBJ2-7; TCRdb returns TRBD2, unconfirmable since there is no DNA. CDR3 length: 12 amino acids. Germline V CDR1 and CDR2: MNHEY, SVGEGT.